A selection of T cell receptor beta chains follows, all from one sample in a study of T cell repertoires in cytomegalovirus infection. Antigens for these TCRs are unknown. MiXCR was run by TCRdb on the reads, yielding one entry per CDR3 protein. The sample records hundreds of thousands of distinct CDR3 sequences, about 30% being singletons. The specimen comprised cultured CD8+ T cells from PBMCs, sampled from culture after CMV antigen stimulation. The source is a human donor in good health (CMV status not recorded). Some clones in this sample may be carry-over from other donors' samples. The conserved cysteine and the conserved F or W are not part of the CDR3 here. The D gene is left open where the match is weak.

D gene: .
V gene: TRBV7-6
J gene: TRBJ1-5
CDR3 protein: ASSVEVQGSPPDQPQH

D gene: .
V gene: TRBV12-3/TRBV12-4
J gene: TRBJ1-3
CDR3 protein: ASSLAKTGGNTIY

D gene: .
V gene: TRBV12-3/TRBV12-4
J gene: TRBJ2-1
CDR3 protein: ASRGGEQF

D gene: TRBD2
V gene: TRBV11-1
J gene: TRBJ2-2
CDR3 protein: ASSPSRVAGNTGELF

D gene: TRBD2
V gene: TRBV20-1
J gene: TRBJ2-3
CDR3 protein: SALLAGGRYTDTQY

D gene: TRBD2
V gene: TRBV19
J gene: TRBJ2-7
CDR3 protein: ASSIDPPGLARNEQY

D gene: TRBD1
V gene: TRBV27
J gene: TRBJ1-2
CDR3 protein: ASSLTGRAGYT

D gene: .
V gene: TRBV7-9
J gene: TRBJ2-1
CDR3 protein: ASSQGAAYNEQF

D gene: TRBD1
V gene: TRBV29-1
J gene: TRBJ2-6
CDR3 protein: SVEIWDRGRGANVLT

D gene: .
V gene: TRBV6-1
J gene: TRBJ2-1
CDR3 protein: ASSDHAGTSSYNEQF

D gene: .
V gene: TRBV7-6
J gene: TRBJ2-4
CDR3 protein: ASSPRGGENIQY

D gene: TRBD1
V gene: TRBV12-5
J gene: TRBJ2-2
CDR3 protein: ASGTGQGETGELF

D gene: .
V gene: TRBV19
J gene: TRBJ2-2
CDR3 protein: ASSTYLNTGELF

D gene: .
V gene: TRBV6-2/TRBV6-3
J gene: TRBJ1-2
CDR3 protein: ASSRGSNLFGYT

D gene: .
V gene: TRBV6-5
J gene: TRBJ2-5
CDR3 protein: ASSEGSEETQY

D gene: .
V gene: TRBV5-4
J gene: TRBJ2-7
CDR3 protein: ASSYRTGRSSYEQY

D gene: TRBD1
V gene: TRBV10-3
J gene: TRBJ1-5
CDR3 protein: AISATWTGTDSNQPQH

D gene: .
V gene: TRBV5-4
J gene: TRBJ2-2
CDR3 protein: AGTQGTNTGELF

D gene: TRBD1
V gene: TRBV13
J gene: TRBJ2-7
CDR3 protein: ASSAGQGFHEQY

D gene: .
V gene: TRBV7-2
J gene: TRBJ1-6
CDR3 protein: ASSLGFSYKSPLH

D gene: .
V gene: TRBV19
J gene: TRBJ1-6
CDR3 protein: ASSTRTAKASPLH

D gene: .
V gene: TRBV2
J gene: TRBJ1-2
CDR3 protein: ATFPLRDYGYT

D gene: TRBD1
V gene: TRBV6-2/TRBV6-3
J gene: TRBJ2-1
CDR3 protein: ASTRDRVRNNEQF

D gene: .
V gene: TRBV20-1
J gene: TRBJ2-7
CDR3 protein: SARQSYEQY

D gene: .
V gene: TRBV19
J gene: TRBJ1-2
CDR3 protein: ASSFGPRYGYT

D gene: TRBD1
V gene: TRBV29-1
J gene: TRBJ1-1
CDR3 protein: SVETGDYTEAF

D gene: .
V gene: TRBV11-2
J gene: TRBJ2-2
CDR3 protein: ASNPFGGPGTGELF

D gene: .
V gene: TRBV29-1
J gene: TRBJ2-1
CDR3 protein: SVEYNYNEQF

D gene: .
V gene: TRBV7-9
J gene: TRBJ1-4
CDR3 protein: ASSLPALNEKLF

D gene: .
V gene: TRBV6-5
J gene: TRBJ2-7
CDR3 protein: ASASGAYEQY

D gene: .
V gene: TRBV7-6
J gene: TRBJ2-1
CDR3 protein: ASSNTGFSYNEQF

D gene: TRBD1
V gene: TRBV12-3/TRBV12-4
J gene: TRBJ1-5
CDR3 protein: ASSLGQTGNQPQH

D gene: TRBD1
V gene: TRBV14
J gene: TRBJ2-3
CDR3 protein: ASSQRTGPHTQY

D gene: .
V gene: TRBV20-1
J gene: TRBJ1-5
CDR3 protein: SAGTDRLLRNQPQH

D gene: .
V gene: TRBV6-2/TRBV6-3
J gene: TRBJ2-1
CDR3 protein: ASSYPRNEQF

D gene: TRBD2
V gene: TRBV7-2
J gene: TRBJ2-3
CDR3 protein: ASLGLAGALGTQY

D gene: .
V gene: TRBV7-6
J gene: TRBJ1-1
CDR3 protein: ASSFGQLIVTEAF

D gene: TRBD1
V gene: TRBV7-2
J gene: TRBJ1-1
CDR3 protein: ASSATRTGRNTEAF

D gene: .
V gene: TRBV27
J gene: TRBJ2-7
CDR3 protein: ASSLSASNYEQY

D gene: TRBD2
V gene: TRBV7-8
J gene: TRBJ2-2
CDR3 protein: ASSLLPSGGDTGELF

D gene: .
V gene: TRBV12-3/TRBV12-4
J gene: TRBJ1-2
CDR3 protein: ASTWGGAASGYT

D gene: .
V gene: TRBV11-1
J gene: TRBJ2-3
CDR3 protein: ASSLPTVMETDTQY

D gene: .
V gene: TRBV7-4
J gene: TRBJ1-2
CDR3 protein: ASSLGDRNT

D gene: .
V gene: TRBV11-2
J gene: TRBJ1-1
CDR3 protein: ASSLGANLNTEAF

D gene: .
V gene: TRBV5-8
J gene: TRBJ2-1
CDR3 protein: ATQGTGEF

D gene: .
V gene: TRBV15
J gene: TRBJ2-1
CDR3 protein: ATSRIPVAGLEQF

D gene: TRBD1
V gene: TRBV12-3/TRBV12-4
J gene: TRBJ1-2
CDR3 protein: ATKLRQGHGYT

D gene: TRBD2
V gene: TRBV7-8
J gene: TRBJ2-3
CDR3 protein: ASSLWVGGGEGYTQY

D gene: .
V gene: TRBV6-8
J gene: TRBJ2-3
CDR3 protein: ASSYFWGARADTQY

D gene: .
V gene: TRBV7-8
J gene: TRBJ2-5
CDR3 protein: ASSGGLSNQETQY

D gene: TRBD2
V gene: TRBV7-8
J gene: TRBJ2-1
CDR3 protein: ASSSEQRGVIYNEQF

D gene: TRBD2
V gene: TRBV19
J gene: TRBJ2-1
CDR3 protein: ASSASGGRLNEQF

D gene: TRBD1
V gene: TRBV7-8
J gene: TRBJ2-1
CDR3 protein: ASSLPLGQFGYNEQF

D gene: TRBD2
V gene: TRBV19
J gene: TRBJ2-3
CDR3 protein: ASAGGPIDTQY

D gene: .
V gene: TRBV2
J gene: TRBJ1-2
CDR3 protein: ASRKDYGYT

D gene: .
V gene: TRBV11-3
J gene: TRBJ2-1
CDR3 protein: ASSLGQLDSYNEQF

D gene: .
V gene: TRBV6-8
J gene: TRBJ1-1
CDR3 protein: ASSPTRTAKNTEAF

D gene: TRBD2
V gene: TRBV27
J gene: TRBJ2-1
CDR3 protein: ASMGRGGSYNEQF

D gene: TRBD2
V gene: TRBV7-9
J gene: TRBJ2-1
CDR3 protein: ASSLGVGRGNEQF